A selection of T cell receptor beta chains follows, all from one sample in a study of siplizumab effects on memory and regulatory T cells. Here immunoSEQ multiplex PCR was the method, and the copy in TCRdb shows in-frame clones only, minus some. The sample consists of over 85,000 clones, around 90% of them appearing once. The sample taken for sequencing was CD4+ T cells sorted from blood. The receptors stem from a human donor in good health. CDR3s include the opening cysteine and the closing phenylalanine or tryptophan. The order of the fields is clone size, V gene, J gene, D gene, CDR3 protein, CDR3 DNA. The D gene is left open where the match is weak. The size entry is marked missing in some rows and otherwise reads once, few, many or a size class.

once	TRBV5-6	TRBJ2-5	-	CASSPPDRQETQYF	TGTGCCAGCAGCCCCCCGGACCGACAAGAGACCCAGTACTTC
few	TRBV5-4	TRBJ2-7	-	CASGLGADLRDEQYF	TGTGCCAGCGGCCTAGGGGCGGACCTCCGCGATGAGCAGTACTTC
few	TRBV2	TRBJ1-1	-	CASSEWWSPEAFF	TGTGCCAGCAGTGAGTGGTGGAGTCCAGAAGCTTTCTTT
-	TRBV7-2	TRBJ2-1	TRBD2	CASSLTSGGAYEQFF	TGTGCCAGCAGCCTCACTAGCGGGGGGGCATATGAGCAGTTCTTC
-	TRBV4-1	TRBJ2-5	TRBD1	CASSPHNRGLGTQYF	TGCGCCAGCAGCCCGCATAACAGGGGGCTCGGGACCCAGTACTTC
-	TRBV5-1	TRBJ1-1	TRBD1	CASSLYTGVNTEAFF	TGCGCCAGCAGCTTGTATACAGGGGTGAACACTGAAGCTTTCTTT
-	TRBV6-4	TRBJ2-1	-	CASSEEGETSEQFF	TGTGCCAGCAGTGAGGAAGGGGAGACAAGTGAGCAGTTCTTC
-	TRBV2	TRBJ2-7	TRBD1	CASSEIYQGATHYEQYF	TGTGCCAGCAGTGAAATCTACCAGGGGGCTACTCACTACGAGCAGTACTTC
-	TRBV5-1	TRBJ1-1	-	CASSPMGSLNTEAFF	TGCGCCAGCAGCCCCATGGGCAGCCTGAACACTGAAGCTTTCTTT
-	TRBV19	TRBJ1-6	-	CASSMRTNNSPLHF	TGTGCCAGTAGTATGCGGACAAATAATTCACCCCTCCACTTT
-	TRBV5-6	TRBJ2-7	TRBD1	CASSLDIRSTGGRYEQYF	TGTGCCAGCAGCTTGGATATTCGGTCGACAGGGGGTAGATACGAGCAGTACTTC
few	TRBV20-1	TRBJ1-2	-	CSGGYGYTF	TGCAGTGGGGGCTATGGCTACACCTTC
once	TRBV2	TRBJ1-1	-	CASRAGGWRAFF	TGTGCCAGCAGGGCGGGGGGCTGGAGAGCTTTCTTT
-	TRBV28	TRBJ2-7	-	CASSLAGREQYF	TGTGCCAGCAGTTTGGCGGGCCGCGAGCAGTACTTC
-	TRBV2	TRBJ2-6	-	CASRAQDSGANVLTF	TGTGCCAGCAGAGCACAAGACTCTGGGGCCAACGTCCTGACTTTC
-	TRBV7-2	TRBJ2-3	-	CASSISLLSTDTQYF	TGTGCCAGCAGCATTAGCCTTCTTAGCACAGATACGCAGTATTTT
-	TRBV10-1	TRBJ2-3	-	CASTSGGAGTDTQYF	TGCGCCAGCACCTCTGGGGGGGCCGGCACAGATACGCAGTATTTT
-	TRBV10-3	TRBJ2-5	-	CAISAGRGFETQYF	TGTGCCATCAGTGCGGGCAGGGGATTCGAGACCCAGTACTTC
-	TRBV7-2	TRBJ1-2	-	CASSLGRDHGYTF	TGTGCCAGCAGCTTAGGAAGGGACCATGGCTACACCTTC
-	TRBV19	TRBJ1-5	-	CASSIAVVQPQHF	TGTGCCAGTAGTATAGCGGTAGTTCAGCCCCAGCATTTT
-	TRBV14	TRBJ2-7	-	CASSLNPGYEQYF	TGTGCCAGCAGCCTAAACCCAGGGTACGAGCAGTACTTC
-	TRBV19	TRBJ2-7	TRBD1	CASSIRGQGLYEQYF	TGTGCCAGTAGTATACGAGGACAGGGATTATACGAGCAGTACTTC
-	TRBV11-2	TRBJ2-3	-	CASSWGLGGAASTDTQYF	TGTGCCAGCAGCTGGGGACTCGGAGGGGCGGCTAGCACAGATACGCAGTATTTT
-	TRBV6-1	TRBJ2-3	TRBD2	CASSASSGRAGDTQYF	TGTGCCAGCAGTGCCTCTAGCGGGAGGGCCGGGGATACGCAGTATTTT
-	TRBV6-5	TRBJ1-4	-	CASSYEGIQEKLFF	TGTGCCAGCAGTTACGAGGGCATTCAGGAAAAACTGTTTTTT
-	TRBV19	TRBJ2-3	TRBD1	CASSRQGGTDTQYF	TGTGCCAGTAGTCGACAGGGGGGGACAGATACGCAGTATTTT
-	TRBV18	TRBJ2-7	-	CASSQRDNYEQYF	TGTGCCAGCTCACAAAGGGACAACTACGAGCAGTACTTC
-	TRBV11-3	TRBJ2-7	-	CASSFRAGAAEQYF	TGTGCCAGCAGCTTCCGGGCAGGGGCGGCCGAGCAGTACTTC
-	TRBV25-1	TRBJ2-7	TRBD2	CASSGPTSGYEQYF	TGTGCCAGCAGTGGGCCGACTAGCGGCTACGAGCAGTACTTC
-	TRBV6-1	TRBJ1-2	-	CASNSQGLIYGYTF	TGTGCCAGCAATTCGCAGGGATTGATCTATGGCTACACCTTC
-	TRBV7-8	TRBJ1-1	TRBD1	CASSSGQVRRGNTEAFF	TGTGCCAGCAGCTCGGGACAGGTCAGGCGAGGGAACACTGAAGCTTTCTTT
-	TRBV5-1	TRBJ2-1	-	CASSAGWGDEQFF	TGCGCCAGCAGCGCGGGCTGGGGGGATGAGCAGTTCTTC
-	TRBV10-3	TRBJ1-1	-	CAISGTANTEAFF	TGTGCCATCAGTGGCACGGCGAACACTGAAGCTTTCTTT
-	TRBV19	TRBJ2-7	TRBD1	CASSIWDREEQYF	TGTGCCAGTAGTATATGGGACAGGGAAGAGCAGTACTTC
-	TRBV30	TRBJ2-7	-	CAWSAGWGSGMREQYF	TGTGCCTGGAGTGCAGGATGGGGCTCCGGAATGCGGGAGCAGTACTTC
-	TRBV6-6	TRBJ1-1	TRBD1	CASSYSRGTGREAFF	TGTGCCAGCAGTTACTCGAGGGGGACAGGGAGAGAGGCTTTCTTT
-	TRBV25-1	TRBJ1-1	-	CASSDYNTEAFF	TGTGCCAGCAGTGACTACAACACTGAAGCTTTCTTT
-	TRBV28	TRBJ2-3	-	CASSVGWDTQYF	TGTGCCAGCAGTGTTGGGTGGGATACGCAGTATTTT
-	TRBV1	TRBJ2-1	-	CTSSQALGAASNEQFF	TGCACCAGCAGCCAAGCCCTAGGGGCAGCATCCAATGAGCAGTTCTTC
-	TRBV19	TRBJ2-5	TRBD1	CASSPGQGNVETQYF	TGTGCCAGTAGTCCTGGACAGGGTAACGTGGAGACCCAGTACTTC
-	TRBV5-6	TRBJ2-1	-	CASSHPRREQFF	TGTGCCAGCAGCCATCCCCGGAGAGAGCAGTTCTTC